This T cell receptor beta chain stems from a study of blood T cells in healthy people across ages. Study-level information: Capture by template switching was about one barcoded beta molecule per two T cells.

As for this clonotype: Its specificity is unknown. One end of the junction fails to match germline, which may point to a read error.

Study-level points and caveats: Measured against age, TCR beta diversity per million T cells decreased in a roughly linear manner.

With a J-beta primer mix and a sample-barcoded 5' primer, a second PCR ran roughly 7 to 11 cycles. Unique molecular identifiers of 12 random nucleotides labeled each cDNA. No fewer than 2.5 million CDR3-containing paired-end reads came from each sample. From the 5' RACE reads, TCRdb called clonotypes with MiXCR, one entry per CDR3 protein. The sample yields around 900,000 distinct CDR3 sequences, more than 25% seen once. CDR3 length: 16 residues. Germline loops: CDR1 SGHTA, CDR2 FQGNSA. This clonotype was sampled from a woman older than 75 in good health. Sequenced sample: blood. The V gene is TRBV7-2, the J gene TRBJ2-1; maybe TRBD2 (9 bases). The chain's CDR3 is CASSRGLAGNKETQFF. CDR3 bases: TGCGCCAGCAGCAGGGGGCTAGCGGGGAATAAAGAGACCCAGTTCTTC. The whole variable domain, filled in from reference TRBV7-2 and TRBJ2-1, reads GAGVSQSPSNKVTEKGKDVELRCDPISGHTALYWYRQSLGQGLEFLIYFQGNSAPDKSGLPSDRFSAERTGGSVSTLTIQRTQQEDSAVYLCASSRGLAGNKETQFFGPGTRLTVL.